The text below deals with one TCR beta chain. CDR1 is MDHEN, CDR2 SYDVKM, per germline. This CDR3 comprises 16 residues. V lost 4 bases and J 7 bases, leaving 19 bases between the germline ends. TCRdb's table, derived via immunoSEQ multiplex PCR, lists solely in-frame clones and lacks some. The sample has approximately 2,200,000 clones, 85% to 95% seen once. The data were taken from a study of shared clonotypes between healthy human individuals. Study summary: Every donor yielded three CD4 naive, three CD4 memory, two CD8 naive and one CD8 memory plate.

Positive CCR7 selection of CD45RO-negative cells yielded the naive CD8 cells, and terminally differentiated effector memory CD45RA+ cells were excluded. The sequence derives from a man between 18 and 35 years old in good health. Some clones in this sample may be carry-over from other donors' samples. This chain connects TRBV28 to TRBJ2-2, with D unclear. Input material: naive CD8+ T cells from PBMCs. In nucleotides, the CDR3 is TGTGCCAGCAGTTCCGACCGGGCCCTAAGCTTCGGGGAGCTGTTTTTT. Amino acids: CASSSDRALSFGELFF.